A selection of T cell receptor beta chains follows, all from one sample in a study of blood T cell repertoires in COVID-19. Assay used: immunoSEQ multiplex PCR; TCRdb lists only in-frame clones, some missing. The profile shows about 150,000 clones, approximately 90% of them singletons. The sample taken for sequencing was PBMCs or T cells enriched from blood (not recorded which). The origin of the receptors is a man in his forties or fifties who had recovered from COVID-19. Each CDR3 is given with its conserved first and last residue. The order of the fields is D gene, clone size, J gene, V gene, CDR3 protein, CDR3 DNA. A D gene is named only where the DNA matches it firmly. Only part of the rows carry a size: once, few, many, or a class if the clone is expanded.

d_call: TRBD2
clone_size: .
j_call: TRBJ2-5
v_call: TRBV11-2
cdr3_aa: CASSPGLAEETQYF
cdr3_nt: TGTGCCAGCAGCCCCGGACTAGCGGAAGAGACCCAGTACTTC

d_call: .
clone_size: .
j_call: TRBJ2-2
v_call: TRBV28
cdr3_aa: CASTNTGELFF
cdr3_nt: TGTGCCAGCACTAACACCGGGGAGCTGTTTTTT

d_call: .
clone_size: .
j_call: TRBJ2-7
v_call: TRBV13
cdr3_aa: CASSLERSYEQYF
cdr3_nt: TGTGCCAGCAGCTTAGAGCGAAGCTACGAGCAGTACTTC

d_call: TRBD2
clone_size: .
j_call: TRBJ2-3
v_call: TRBV19
cdr3_aa: CASSTRLATSTDTQYF
cdr3_nt: TGTGCCAGTAGTACCCGACTAGCCACTAGCACAGATACGCAGTATTTT

d_call: TRBD2
clone_size: .
j_call: TRBJ2-7
v_call: TRBV7-2
cdr3_aa: CASRRVSGNSYEQYF
cdr3_nt: TGTGCCAGCCGTAGGGTTAGCGGGAACTCCTACGAGCAGTACTTC

d_call: .
clone_size: .
j_call: TRBJ1-6
v_call: TRBV2
cdr3_aa: CASRVTPADSPLHF
cdr3_nt: TGTGCCAGCAGGGTAACTCCCGCGGATTCACCCCTCCACTTT

d_call: .
clone_size: many
j_call: TRBJ1-1
v_call: TRBV7-9
cdr3_aa: CASSSPAGRTTEAFF
cdr3_nt: TGTGCCAGCAGTTCCCCGGCGGGAAGGACCACTGAAGCTTTCTTT

d_call: TRBD1
clone_size: .
j_call: TRBJ1-5
v_call: TRBV18
cdr3_aa: CASSRQGQASNQPQHF
cdr3_nt: TGTGCCAGCTCTCGACAAGGACAGGCTAGCAATCAGCCCCAGCATTTT

d_call: .
clone_size: .
j_call: TRBJ1-2
v_call: TRBV4-2
cdr3_aa: CASSLTDTDGYGYTF
cdr3_nt: TGTGCCAGCAGCCTCACAGACACAGACGGCTATGGCTACACCTTC

d_call: .
clone_size: .
j_call: TRBJ1-1
v_call: TRBV5-1
cdr3_aa: CASSLGGRTEAFF
cdr3_nt: TGCGCCAGCAGCCTAGGAGGCCGCACTGAAGCTTTCTTT

d_call: .
clone_size: .
j_call: TRBJ1-1
v_call: TRBV5-8
cdr3_aa: CASSFQNTEAFF
cdr3_nt: TGTGCCAGCAGCTTTCAGAACACTGAAGCTTTCTTT

d_call: .
clone_size: .
j_call: TRBJ1-1
v_call: TRBV25-1
cdr3_aa: CASSGNPGQFRTEAFF
cdr3_nt: TGTGCCAGCAGTGGCAACCCAGGGCAGTTTCGGACTGAAGCTTTCTTT

d_call: .
clone_size: .
j_call: TRBJ2-1
v_call: TRBV7-2
cdr3_aa: CASSFRGRYNEQFF
cdr3_nt: TGTGCCAGCAGCTTCCGGGGGAGGTACAATGAGCAGTTCTTC

d_call: TRBD1
clone_size: .
j_call: TRBJ2-7
v_call: TRBV28
cdr3_aa: CASSNLGTGDYEQYF
cdr3_nt: TGTGCCAGCAGTAACTTAGGGACAGGTGACTACGAGCAGTACTTC

d_call: .
clone_size: .
j_call: TRBJ2-5
v_call: TRBV7-2
cdr3_aa: CASSLELSHPQETQYF
cdr3_nt: TGTGCCAGCAGCTTAGAACTATCCCACCCCCAAGAGACCCAGTACTTC